This T cell receptor beta chain was retrieved from a study of control samples from healthy donors and cancer patients. Profiling relied on immunoSEQ multiplex PCR, and the TCRdb table lists in-frame clones only, not all of them. The data contain roughly 100,000 clones, 80% to 90% of them singletons. Germline CDR1 GTSNPN, CDR2 SVGIG (reference sequence). The CDR3 consists of 15 residues. J was trimmed by 5 bases and V by 0 bases; bases with no gene match: 5. The sequencing input was blood. V usage is TRBV30 and J usage is TRBJ2-3; 10 bases map to TRBD2. This clonotype originated in a woman between 50 and 59 years old in good health. Here the CDR3 reads CAWSVGLAGVDTQYF. The DNA of the CDR3 is TGTGCCTGGAGTGTTGGGCTAGCGGGAGTAGATACGCAGTATTTT. The variable domain in full, with the rest retrieved from reference TRBV30 and TRBJ2-3, is SQTIHQWPATLVQPVGSPLSLECTVEGTSNPNLYWYRQAAGRGLQLLFYSVGIGQISSEVPQNLSASRPQDRQFILSSKKLLLSDSGFYLCAWSVGLAGVDTQYFGPGTRLTVL.